What follows describes a single TCR beta chain. CDR3 length equals 15 residues. Per germline, CDR1 GTSNPN and CDR2 SVGIG (reference sequence). This entry comes from a study of cytomegalovirus exposure and HLA in healthy donors. Researchers ran the PCR with 60 Vbeta and 13 Jbeta primers. Generated by immunoSEQ multiplex PCR, the TCRdb table keeps only in-frame clones and is missing some. Here the sample spans fewer than 100,000 clones, around 80% being singletons. The chain combines TRBV30 with TRBJ2-5; the D gene is possibly TRBD1 (6 bases). With the DNA end fitting TRBJ2-7 better, the J assignment may be wrong. Sequencing was performed on PBMCs. This TCR derives from a woman aged 55-75 years in good health and CMV-seronegative. CDR3 sequence reads: CAWSSQGMGAYEQYF. The CDR3 nucleotides read TGTGCCTGGAGTTCCCAGGGTATGGGGGCATACGAGCAGTACTTC.